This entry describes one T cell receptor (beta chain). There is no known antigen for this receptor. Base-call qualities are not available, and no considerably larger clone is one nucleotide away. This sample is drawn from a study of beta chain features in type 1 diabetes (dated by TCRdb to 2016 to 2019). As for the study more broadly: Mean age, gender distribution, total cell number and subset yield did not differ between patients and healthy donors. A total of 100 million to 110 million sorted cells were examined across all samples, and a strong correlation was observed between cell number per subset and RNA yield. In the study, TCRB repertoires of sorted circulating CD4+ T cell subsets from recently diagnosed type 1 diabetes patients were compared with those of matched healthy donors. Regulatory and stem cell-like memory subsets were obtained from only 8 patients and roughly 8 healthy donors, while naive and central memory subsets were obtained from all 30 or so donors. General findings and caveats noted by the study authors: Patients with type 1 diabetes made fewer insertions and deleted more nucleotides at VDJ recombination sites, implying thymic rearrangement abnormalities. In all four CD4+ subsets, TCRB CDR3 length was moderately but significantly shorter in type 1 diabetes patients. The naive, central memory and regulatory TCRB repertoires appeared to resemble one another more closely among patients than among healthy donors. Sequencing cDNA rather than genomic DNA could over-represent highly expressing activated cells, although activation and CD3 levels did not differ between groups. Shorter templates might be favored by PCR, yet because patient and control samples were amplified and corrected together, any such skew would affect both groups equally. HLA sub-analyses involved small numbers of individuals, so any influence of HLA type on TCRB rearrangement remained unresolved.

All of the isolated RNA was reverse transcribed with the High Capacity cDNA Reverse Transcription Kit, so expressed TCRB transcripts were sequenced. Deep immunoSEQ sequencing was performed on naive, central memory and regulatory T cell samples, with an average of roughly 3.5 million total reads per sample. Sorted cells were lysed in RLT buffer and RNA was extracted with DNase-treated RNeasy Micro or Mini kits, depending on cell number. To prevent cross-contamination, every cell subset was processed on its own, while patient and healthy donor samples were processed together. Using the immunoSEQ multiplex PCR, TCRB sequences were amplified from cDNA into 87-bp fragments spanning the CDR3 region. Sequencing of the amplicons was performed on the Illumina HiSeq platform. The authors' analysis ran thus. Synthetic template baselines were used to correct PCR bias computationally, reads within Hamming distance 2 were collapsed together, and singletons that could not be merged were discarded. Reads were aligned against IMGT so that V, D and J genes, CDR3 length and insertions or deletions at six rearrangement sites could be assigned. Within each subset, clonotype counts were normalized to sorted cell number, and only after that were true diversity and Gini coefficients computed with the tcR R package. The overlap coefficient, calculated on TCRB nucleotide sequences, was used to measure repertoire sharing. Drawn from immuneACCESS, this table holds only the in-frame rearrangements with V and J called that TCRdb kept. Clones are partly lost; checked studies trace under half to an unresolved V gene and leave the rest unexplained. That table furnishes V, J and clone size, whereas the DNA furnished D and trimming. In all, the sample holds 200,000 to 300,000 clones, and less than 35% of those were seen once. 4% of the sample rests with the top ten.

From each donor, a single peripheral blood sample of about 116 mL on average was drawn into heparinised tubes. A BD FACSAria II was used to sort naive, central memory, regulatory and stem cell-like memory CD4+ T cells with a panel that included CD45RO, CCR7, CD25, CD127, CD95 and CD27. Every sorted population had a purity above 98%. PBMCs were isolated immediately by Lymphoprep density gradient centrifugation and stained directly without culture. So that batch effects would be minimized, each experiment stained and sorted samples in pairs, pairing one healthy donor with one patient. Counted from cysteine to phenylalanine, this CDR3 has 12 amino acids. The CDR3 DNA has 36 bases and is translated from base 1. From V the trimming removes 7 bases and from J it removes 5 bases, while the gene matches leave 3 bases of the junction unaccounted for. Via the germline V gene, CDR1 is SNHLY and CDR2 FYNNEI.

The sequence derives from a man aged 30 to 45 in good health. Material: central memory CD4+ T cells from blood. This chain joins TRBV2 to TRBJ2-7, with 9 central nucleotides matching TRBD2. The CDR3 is CASTLAGNEQYF. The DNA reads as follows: TGTGCCAGCACCCTAGCGGGAAACGAGCAGTACTTC.